The sample holds many counts of the clone carrying this T cell receptor beta chain. The sample is drawn from a study of T cells in Graves' hyperthyroidism and ophthalmopathy. From RNA transcripts, TCR beta CDR3 regions were amplified. The HTBI set primed first-round TCR CDR3 RT-PCR. TCRdb re-called the multiplex PCR reads through MiXCR, storing one row per CDR3 protein. The sample has about 480,000 distinct CDR3 sequences; approximately 25% are singletons. Among ophthalmopathy patients, the Clinical Activity Score reached at least 3, the NOSPECS grade reached at least 4, and duration remained under 3 months. In making diagnoses, clinical symptoms, serum thyroxine and TRAb, thyroid ultrasound and orbital computed tomography were all used. The CDR3 is 14 residues long. The V and J ends lost 6 bases and 14 bases, in that order; junction bases with no gene match: 9. From germline, CDR1 is MNHNS and CDR2 SASEGT.

The specimen sequenced was blood. This TCR derives from a woman in her twenties or thirties with Graves' ophthalmopathy. V is TRBV6-1 and J is TRBJ1-6, with TRBD1 matching 11 bases. The CDR3: CASSHRDRGVTLHF. As DNA, the CDR3 is TGTGCCAGCAGCCACCGGGACAGGGGGGTCACCCTCCACTTT.